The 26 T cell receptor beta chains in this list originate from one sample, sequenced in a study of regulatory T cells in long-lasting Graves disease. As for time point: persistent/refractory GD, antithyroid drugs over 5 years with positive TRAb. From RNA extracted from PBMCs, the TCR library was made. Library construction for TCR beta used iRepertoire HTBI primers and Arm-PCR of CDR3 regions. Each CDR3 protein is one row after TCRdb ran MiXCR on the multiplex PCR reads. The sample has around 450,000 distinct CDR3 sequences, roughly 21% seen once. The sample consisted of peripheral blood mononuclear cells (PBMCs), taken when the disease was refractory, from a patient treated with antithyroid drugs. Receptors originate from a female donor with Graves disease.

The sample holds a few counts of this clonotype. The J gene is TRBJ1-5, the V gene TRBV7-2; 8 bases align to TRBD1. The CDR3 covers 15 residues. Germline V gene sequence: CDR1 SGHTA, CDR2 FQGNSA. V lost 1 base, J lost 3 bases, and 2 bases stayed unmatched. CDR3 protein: CASSLVQGANQPQHF. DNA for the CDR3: TGTGCCAGCAGCTTAGTTCAGGGGGCCAATCAGCCCCAGCATTTT.

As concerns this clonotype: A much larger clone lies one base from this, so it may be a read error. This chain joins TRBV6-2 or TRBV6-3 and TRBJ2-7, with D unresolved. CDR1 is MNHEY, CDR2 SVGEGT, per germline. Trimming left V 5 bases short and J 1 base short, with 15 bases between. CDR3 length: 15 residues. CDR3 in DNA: TGTGCCAGCAGTCACGTGGCAGTTCCTTCCTACGAGCAGTACTTC. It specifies CASSHVAVPSYEQYF.

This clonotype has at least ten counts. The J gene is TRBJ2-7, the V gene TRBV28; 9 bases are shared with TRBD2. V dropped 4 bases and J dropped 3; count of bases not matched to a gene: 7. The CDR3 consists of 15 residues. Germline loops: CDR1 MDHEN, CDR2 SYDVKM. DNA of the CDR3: TGTGCCAGCAGTTCAAGGCGGGGGGGCTACTACGAGCAGTACTTC. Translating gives CASSSRRGGYYEQYF.

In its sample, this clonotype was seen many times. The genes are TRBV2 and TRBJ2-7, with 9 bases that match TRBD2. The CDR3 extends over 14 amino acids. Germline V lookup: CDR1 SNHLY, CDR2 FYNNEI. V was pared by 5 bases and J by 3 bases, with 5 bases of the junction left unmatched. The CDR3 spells CASSPGTSFYEQYF. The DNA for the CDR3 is TGTGCCAGCAGTCCCGGGACTAGCTTCTACGAGCAGTACTTC.

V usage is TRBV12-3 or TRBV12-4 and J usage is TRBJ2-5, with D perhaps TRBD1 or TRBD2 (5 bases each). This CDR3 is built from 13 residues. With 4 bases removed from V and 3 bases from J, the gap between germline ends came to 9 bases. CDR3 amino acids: CASSWDGKETQYF. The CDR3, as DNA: TGTGCCAGCAGTTGGGACGGCAAAGAGACCCAGTACTTC.

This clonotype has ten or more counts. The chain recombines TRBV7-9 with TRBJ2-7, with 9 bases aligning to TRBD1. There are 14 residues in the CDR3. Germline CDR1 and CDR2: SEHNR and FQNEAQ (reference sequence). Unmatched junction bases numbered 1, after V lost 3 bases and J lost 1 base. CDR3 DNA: TGTGCCAGCAGCTTTGACAGGGGGTCCTACGAGCAGTACTTC. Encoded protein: CASSFDRGSYEQYF. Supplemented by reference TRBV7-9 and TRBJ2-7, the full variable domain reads DTGVSQNPRHKITKRGQNVTFRCDPISEHNRLYWYRQTLGQGPEFLTYFQNEAQLEKSRLLSDRFSAERPKGSFSTLEIQRTEQGDSAMYLCASSFDRGSYEQYFGPGTRLTVT.

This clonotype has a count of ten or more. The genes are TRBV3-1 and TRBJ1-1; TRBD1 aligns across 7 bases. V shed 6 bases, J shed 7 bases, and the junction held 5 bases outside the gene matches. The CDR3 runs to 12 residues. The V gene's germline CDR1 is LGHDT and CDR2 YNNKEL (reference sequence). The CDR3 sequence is CASRTGPDEAFF. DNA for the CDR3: TGTGCCAGCAGGACAGGGCCCGATGAAGCTTTCTTT.

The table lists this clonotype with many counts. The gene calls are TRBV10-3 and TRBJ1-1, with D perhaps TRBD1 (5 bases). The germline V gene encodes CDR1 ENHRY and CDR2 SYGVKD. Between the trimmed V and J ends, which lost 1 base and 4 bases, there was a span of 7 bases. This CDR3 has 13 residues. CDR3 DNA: TGTGCCATCAGTGAGTTAAGGGGCACTGAAGCTTTCTTT. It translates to CAISELRGTEAFF.

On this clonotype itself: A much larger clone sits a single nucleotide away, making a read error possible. The CDR3 DNA reads as TGTGCCAGCAGAATAACAGTTGTGAACACTGAAGCTTTCTTT. Protein product: CASRITVVNTEAFF. The genes are TRBV6-1 and TRBJ1-1; D is unresolved. Germline V CDR1 and CDR2: MNHNS, SASEGT. V was trimmed by 6 bases and J by 0 bases, leaving 11 bases between them. This CDR3 is 14 amino acids long.

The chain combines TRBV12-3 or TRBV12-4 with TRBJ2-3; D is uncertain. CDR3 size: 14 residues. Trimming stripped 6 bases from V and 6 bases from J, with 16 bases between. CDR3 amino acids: CASSRLTMGDTQYF. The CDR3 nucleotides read TGTGCCAGCAGCCGCCTCACCATGGGCGATACGCAGTATTTT.

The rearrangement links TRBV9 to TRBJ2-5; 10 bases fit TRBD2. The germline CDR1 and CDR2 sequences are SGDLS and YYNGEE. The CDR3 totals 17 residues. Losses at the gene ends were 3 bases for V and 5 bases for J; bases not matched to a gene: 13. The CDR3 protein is CASSAGGLAGGGETQYF. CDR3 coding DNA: TGTGCCAGCAGCGCCGGGGGATTAGCGGGAGGTGGGGAGACCCAGTACTTC.

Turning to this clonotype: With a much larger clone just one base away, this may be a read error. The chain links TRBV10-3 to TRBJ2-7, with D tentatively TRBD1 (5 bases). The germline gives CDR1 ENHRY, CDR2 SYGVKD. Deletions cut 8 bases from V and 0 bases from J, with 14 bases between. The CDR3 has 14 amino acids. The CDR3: CAILRGLSSYEQYF. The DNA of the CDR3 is TGTGCCATCTTAAGGGGCTTGAGCTCCTACGAGCAGTACTTC.

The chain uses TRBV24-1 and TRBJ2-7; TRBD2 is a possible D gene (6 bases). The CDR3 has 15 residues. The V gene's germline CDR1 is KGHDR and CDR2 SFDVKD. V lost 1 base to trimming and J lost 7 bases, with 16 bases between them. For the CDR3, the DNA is TGTGCCACCAGTGATTTCCCGCGGGGCCGGGGGGAGCAGTACTTC. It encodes CATSDFPRGRGEQYF.

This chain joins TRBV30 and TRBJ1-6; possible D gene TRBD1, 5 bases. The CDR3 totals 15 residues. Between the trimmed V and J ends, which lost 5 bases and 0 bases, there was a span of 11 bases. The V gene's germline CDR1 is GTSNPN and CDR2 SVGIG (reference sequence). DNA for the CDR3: TGTGCCTGGGGGGACCTGAGCTCCTATAATTCACCCCTCCACTTT. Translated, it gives CAWGDLSSYNSPLHF.

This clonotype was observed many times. CDR3 sequence: CASSLRAGGLNEQYF. The CDR3 DNA follows: TGTGCCAGCAGTTTACGGGCGGGAGGGTTAAACGAGCAGTACTTC. The chain has TRBV28 and TRBJ2-7, with 9 bases lining up with TRBD2. V shed 2 bases, J shed 5 bases, and the junction held 7 bases outside the gene matches. The CDR3 is 15 amino acids. Germline lookup yields CDR1 MDHEN and CDR2 SYDVKM.

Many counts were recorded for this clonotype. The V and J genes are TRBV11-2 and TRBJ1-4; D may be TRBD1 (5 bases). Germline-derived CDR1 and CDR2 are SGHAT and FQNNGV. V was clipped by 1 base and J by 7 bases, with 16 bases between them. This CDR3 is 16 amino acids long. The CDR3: CASSLGIRGVTEKLFF. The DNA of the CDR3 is TGTGCCAGCAGCTTAGGGATTAGGGGTGTTACTGAAAAACTGTTTTTT.

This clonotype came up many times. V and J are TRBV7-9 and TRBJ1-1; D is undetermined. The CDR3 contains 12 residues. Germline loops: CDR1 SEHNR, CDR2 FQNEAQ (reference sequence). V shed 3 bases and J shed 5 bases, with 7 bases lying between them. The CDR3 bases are TGTGCCAGCAGCTTTGGACTGACTGAAGCTTTCTTT. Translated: CASSFGLTEAFF.

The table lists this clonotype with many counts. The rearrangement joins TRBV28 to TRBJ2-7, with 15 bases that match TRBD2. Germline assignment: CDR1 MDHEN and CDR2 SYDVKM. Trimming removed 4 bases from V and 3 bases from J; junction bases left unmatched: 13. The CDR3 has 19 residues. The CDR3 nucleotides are TGTGCCAGCAGTTCCGGAGGACTAGCGGGAGGGTTAGGAGACTACGAGCAGTACTTC. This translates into CASSSGGLAGGLGDYEQYF.

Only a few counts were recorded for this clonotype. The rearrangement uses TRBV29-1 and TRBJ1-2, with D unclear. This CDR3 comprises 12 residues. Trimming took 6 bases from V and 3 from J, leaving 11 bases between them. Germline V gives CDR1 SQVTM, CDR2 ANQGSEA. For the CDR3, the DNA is TGCAGCGTCGGGAGTCCGTACTATGGCTACACCTTC. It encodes CSVGSPYYGYTF.

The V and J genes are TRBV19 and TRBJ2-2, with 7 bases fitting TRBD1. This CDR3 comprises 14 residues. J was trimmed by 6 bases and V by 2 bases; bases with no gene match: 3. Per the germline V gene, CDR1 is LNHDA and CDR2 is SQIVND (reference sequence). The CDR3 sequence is CASSITGVSGELFF. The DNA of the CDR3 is TGTGCCAGTAGTATAACAGGGGTGTCCGGGGAGCTGTTTTTT.

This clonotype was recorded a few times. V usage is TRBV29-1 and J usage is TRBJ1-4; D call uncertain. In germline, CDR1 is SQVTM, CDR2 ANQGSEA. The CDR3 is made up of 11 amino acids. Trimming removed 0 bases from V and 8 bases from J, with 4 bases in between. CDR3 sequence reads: CSVEEWEKLFF. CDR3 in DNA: TGCAGCGTTGAAGAATGGGAAAAACTGTTTTTT.

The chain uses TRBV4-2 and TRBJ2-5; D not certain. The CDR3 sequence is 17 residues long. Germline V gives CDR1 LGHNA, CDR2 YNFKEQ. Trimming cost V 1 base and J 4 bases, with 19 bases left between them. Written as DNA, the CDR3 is TGTGCCAGCAGCCAAGGGAAACAGATAAGCCCTAGAGAGACCCAGTACTTC. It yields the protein CASSQGKQISPRETQYF.

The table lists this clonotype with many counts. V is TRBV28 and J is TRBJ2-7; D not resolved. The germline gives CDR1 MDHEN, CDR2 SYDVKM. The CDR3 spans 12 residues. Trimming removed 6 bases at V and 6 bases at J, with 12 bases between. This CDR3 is CASSQTVGEQYF. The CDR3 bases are TGTGCCAGCAGCCAAACCGTTGGCGAGCAGTACTTC.

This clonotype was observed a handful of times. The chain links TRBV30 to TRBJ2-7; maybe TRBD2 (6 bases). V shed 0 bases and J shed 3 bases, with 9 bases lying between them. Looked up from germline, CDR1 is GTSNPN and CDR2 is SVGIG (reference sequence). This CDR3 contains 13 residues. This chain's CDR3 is CAWSVRLVYEQYF. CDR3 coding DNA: TGTGCCTGGAGTGTACGACTAGTCTACGAGCAGTACTTC.

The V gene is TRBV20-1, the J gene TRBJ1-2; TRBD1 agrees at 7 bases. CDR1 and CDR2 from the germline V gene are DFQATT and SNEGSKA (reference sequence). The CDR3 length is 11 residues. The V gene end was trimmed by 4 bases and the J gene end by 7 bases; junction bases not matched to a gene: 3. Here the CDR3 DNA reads TGCAGTGCTACTCACAGGGGTGGCTACACCTTC. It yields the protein CSATHRGGYTF.

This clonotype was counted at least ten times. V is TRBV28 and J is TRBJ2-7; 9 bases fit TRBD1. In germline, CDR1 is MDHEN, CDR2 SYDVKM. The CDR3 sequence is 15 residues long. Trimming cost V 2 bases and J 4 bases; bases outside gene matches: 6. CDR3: CASSLSGTGSYEQYF. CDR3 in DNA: TGTGCCAGCAGTTTAAGTGGGACAGGGTCTTACGAGCAGTACTTC.